This TCR beta chain was documented in a study of post-analysis software for immune sequencing data. Study-level background: Recorded subtypes: relapsing-remitting, secondary progressive, progressive-relapsing; some patients unannotated. Whole-study findings and limits: Same-batch samples co-clustered strongly by F measure. About five TRBV segments, including TRBV5-6, TRBV5-1 and TRBV20-1, were more frequent in patients than controls. The normalized Chao1 diversity of multiple sclerosis patients was significantly lower than that of controls.

As to this clonotype: Its specificity is not known.

Tagging with unique molecular identifiers was a feature of the TCR beta cDNA libraries. Between roughly 1 and 11 million T cells gave rise to roughly 0.5 million cDNA molecules. TCRdb redid the calling of the PCR reads with MiXCR, one entry per CDR3 protein. Of roughly 670,000 distinct CDR3 sequences listed, approximately 60% are singletons. This CDR3 region has 18 residues. Trimming at V came to 7 bases and at J to 0 bases, leaving 15 bases not matched to a gene. Sample: blood. This sequence was found in a girl aged 2-10 years with multiple sclerosis. The rearrangement uses TRBV12-3 or TRBV12-4 and TRBJ2-1, with TRBD2 matching over 7 bases. CDR3 nucleotide sequence: TGTGCCAGCATCATAGAATTCGCTAGCGGAAGCTCCTACAATGAGCAGTTCTTC. This encodes CASIIEFASGSSYNEQFF.